This T cell receptor (beta chain) is drawn from a study of regulatory T cells in long-lasting Graves disease. The authors built TCR beta libraries using iRepertoire HTBI primers and Arm-PCR of CDR3 regions. Each CDR3 protein gets one entry after TCRdb re-called the multiplex PCR reads with MiXCR. The table has around 500,000 distinct CDR3 sequences, 15% to 20% seen once. The time point: newly diagnosed GD, antithyroid drugs for less than 3 months. After RNA was extracted from PBMCs, the TCR library was made from it. The junction had 2 bases not matched to a gene; V was cut back by 2 bases and J by 1 base. Germline CDR1 and CDR2: SGHTA and FQGNSA. CDR3 length: 15 residues. This clonotype was detected ten times or more. These data also featured in a second study, about T cells in Graves' hyperthyroidism and ophthalmopathy. That work contributes: Absence of ophthalmopathy progression within 18 months defined stable Graves' hyperthyroidism. A 13 V-J model separated ophthalmopathy from stable hyperthyroidism.

The chain joins TRBV7-2 to TRBJ1-5, with 7 positions matching TRBD1. Sequenced material: peripheral blood mononuclear cells (PBMCs), taken at new diagnosis, from a patient treated with antithyroid drugs. The TCR comes from a woman aged 35-65 years with Graves disease. Written as DNA, the CDR3 is TGTGCCAGCAGCTTACAGGGGGTCAGCAATCAGCCCCAGCATTTT. Translated, it gives CASSLQGVSNQPQHF.